This T cell receptor beta chain appears in the sequencing data of a study of radiation and T cells in renal cell carcinoma. Libraries were prepared by immunoSEQ multiplex PCR; TCRdb keeps only in-frame clonotypes and omits some of them. The sample carries about 78,000 clones, 89% recorded once. V lost 0 bases and J 3 bases, leaving 9 bases between the germline ends. Looked up from germline, CDR1 is SGHTS and CDR2 is YDEGEE. This CDR3 is 14 amino acids long. Study-wide results and limits: From baseline, blood top tumor clonotypes peaked at 2 weeks post-radiation.

Time point given: blood 4 weeks post-SBRT, at nephrectomy. As to treatment: 15 Gy SBRT to primary tumor, nephrectomy 4 weeks later. Nephrectomy followed 15 Gy stereotactic body radiation by 4 weeks. To note about this clone: Its antigen is not identified.

The TCR originated in a woman aged 70-85 years with renal cell carcinoma. Material: blood, obtained from a patient whose treatment included radiotherapy and nephrectomy. This sequence joins TRBV5-8 and TRBJ1-1, with D perhaps matching TRBD1 (5 bases). CDR3: CASSLAGMDTEAFF. CDR3 nucleotides: TGTGCCAGCAGCTTGGCAGGGATGGACACTGAAGCTTTCTTT.